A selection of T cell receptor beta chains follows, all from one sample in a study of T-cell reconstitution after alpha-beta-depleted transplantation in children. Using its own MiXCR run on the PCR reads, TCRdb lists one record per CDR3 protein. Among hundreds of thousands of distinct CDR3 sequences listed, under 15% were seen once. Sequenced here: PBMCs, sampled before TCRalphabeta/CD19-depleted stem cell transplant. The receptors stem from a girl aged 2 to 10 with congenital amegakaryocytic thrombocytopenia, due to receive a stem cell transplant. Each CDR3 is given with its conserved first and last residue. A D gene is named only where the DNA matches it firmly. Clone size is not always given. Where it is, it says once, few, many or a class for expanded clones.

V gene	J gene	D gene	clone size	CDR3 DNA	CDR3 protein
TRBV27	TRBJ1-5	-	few	TGTGCCAGCAGTTGGGGCAAGGGCCAGCCCCAGCATTTT	CASSWGKGQPQHF
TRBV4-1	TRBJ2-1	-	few	TGCGCCAGCAGCCACGACCCCTACAATGAGCAGTTCTTC	CASSHDPYNEQFF
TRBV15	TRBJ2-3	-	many	TGTGCCACCAGCAGGGACACAGATACGCAGTATTTT	CATSRDTDTQYF
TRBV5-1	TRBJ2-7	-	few	TGCGCCAGCAGCTTCTCTGAGGGGCAGCAGTACTTC	CASSFSEGQQYF
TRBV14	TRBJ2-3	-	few	TGTGCCAGCAGCCACGACAGTAACACAGATACGCAGTATTTT	CASSHDSNTDTQYF
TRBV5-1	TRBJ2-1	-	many	TGCGCCAGCAGTTCGGACCCTCGGACGACCTTCTCCTACAATGAGCAGTTCTTC	CASSSDPRTTFSYNEQFF
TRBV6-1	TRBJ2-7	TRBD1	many	TGTGCCAGCAGCGGCACAGGGGAAGGGACCTACGAGCAGTACTTC	CASSGTGEGTYEQYF
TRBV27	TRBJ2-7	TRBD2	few	TGTGCCAGCAGTTTAGGACTAGTCCCCTACGAGCAGTACTTC	CASSLGLVPYEQYF
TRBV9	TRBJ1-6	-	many	TGTGCCAGCAGCGTTTCAGGGGTTGGGGGTTCACCCCTCCACTTT	CASSVSGVGGSPLHF
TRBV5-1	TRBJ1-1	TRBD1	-	TGCGCCAGCAGCTCTACAGGGGGCATAGAAGCTTTCTTT	CASSSTGGIEAFF
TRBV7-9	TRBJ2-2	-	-	TGTGCCAGCAGCTTATTATCGGGCAATCTTCTCGGGGAGCTGTTTTTT	CASSLLSGNLLGELFF
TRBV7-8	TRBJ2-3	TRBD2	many	TGTGCCAGCAGCTTAGCTAGCGGGAGAATCTTTACGCAGTATTTT	CASSLASGRIFTQYF
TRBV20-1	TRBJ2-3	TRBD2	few	TGCAGTGCTAGACCCACTAGCGGGAACACAGATACGCAGTATTTT	CSARPTSGNTDTQYF
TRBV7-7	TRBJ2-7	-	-	TGTGCCAGCAGCTTGGCCCCCGGGACCGACAGCGAGCAGTACTTC	CASSLAPGTDSEQYF
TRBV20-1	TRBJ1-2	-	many	TGCAGTGCTAGAGATCGGGAGGAAACGGGGGGCTACACCTTC	CSARDREETGGYTF
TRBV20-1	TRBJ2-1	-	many	TGCAGTGCTCCCTCCCCGCGGACTACAAATGAGCAGTTCTTC	CSAPSPRTTNEQFF